The present entry profiles one TCR beta chain with its context. The data were taken from a study of cytomegalovirus exposure and HLA in healthy donors. Primers included in the PCR were 60 Vbeta and 13 Jbeta primers. Assay: immunoSEQ multiplex PCR; the TCRdb copy retains only in-frame clones and omits some. The sample lists about 150,000 clones, almost 85% seen once, with approximately 6% in the top ten. The sample comprised PBMCs. The receptor was isolated from a man younger than 45 in good health and CMV-seropositive.

The CDR3 DNA reads as TGTGCCAGCAGCTTAACTAGCGGGGCCTACGAGCAGTACTTC. Translated, it gives CASSLTSGAYEQYF. The chain couples TRBV7-6 to TRBJ2-5, with 10 positions matching TRBD2. The DNA end is a closer match to TRBJ2-7, so the J assignment may be wrong. The CDR3 sequence is 14 residues long. Germline V gene lookup returns CDR1 SGHVS and CDR2 FNYEAQ.